Presented here are 5 T cell receptor beta chains from one specimen sequenced in a study of T-cell memory formation after mild COVID-19. MiXCR, applied by TCRdb to the 5' RACE reads, yields one record per CDR3 protein. In the table there are about 390,000 distinct CDR3 sequences, roughly 21% of which are singletons. The sample taken for sequencing was PBMCs or a T cell subset sorted from them (not recorded which). Receptors were obtained from an adult woman who had mild COVID-19 (a few samples of this study predate the infection). Cell type and time point are not known.

This clonotype was detected only a few times. The rearrangement joins TRBV21-1 to TRBJ2-2; no check of the table's D call, TRBD1, against the DNA was made. TRBV21-1 is a pseudogene. The CDR3 contains 16 residues. In DNA form, the CDR3 reads TGTGCCACCAAATGTGGGACAGGGGACCTCACCGGGGAGCTGTTTTTT. It codes for CATKCGTGDLTGELFF.

The CDR3 sequence: CASSQVPAPGDEQYF. CDR3 DNA sequence: TGTGCCAGCAGCCAAGTCCCAGCCCCCGGGGACGAGCAGTACTTC. The chain couples TRBV14 to TRBJ2-7; D might be TRBD2 (5 bases). Trimming removed 1 base from V and 5 bases from J, with 15 bases in between. Germline-derived CDR1 and CDR2 are SGHDN and FVKESK. The CDR3 covers 15 residues.

A few counts support this clonotype. The chain is built from TRBV11-2 and TRBJ2-7; 7 positions match TRBD1. Per germline, CDR1 SGHAT and CDR2 FQNNGV. The CDR3 runs 16 residues. The ends lost 1 base at V and 6 bases at J; junction bases unmatched: 12. The CDR3 bases are TGTGCCAGCAGCTTAGCGGGGCTTAAAGGGGGCACCGAGCAGTACTTC. Translated, it gives CASSLAGLKGGTEQYF.

The chain joins TRBV12-3 or TRBV12-4 to TRBJ2-5, with 9 bases matching TRBD2. Trimming took 6 bases from V and 5 from J; bases not matched to a gene: 13. The CDR3 runs to 16 residues. The chain's CDR3 is CASSQSGGIGTETQYF. As DNA, the CDR3 is TGTGCCAGCAGCCAAAGCGGGGGGATAGGGACGGAGACCCAGTACTTC.

In its sample, this clonotype was seen a few times. The V call is TRBV5-6, the J call TRBJ2-4, with 8 bases that match TRBD1. This CDR3 has 15 amino acids. Germline trimming cut 3 bases from V and 3 bases from J; bases unmatched to any gene: 5. Germline V lookup: CDR1 SGHDT, CDR2 YYEEEE. Here the CDR3 DNA reads TGTGCCAGCAGCTATACGGACAGGGTCAAAAACATTCAGTACTTC. This gives the protein CASSYTDRVKNIQYF.